A selection of T cell receptor beta chains follows, all from one sample in a study of cytomegalovirus exposure and HLA in healthy donors. TCRdb's table, derived via immunoSEQ multiplex PCR, lists solely in-frame clones and lacks some. The table lists some 99,000 clones, around 77% of them singletons. What was sequenced was PBMCs. These receptors were collected from a female donor in good health and CMV-seronegative. Both conserved end residues are part of each CDR3. D genes are given only for firm matches. Expanded clones are given a class, and other clones once, few, many or no size at all.

TRBJ1-2 | . | TRBV27 | . | CASSLSSGAGAFRGYTF | TGTGCCAGCAGTTTAAGCTCCGGGGCAGGGGCCTTCCGAGGCTACACCTTC
TRBJ2-5 | . | TRBV5-1 | . | CASSLAPGGGPGETQYF | TGCGCCAGCAGCTTGGCCCCTGGGGGGGGGCCGGGGGAGACCCAGTACTTC
TRBJ2-7 | TRBD2 | TRBV7-8 | . | CASSSLAGGQYEQYF | TGTGCCAGCAGCTCCTTAGCGGGGGGGCAATACGAGCAGTACTTC
TRBJ1-4 | TRBD1 | TRBV4-1 | . | CASSQDRAGQGREKLFF | TGCGCCAGCAGCCAAGATAGGGCGGGACAGGGGCGCGAAAAACTGTTTTTT
TRBJ2-6 | TRBD1 | TRBV19 | . | CASSRGGQGAPFSGANVLTF | TGTGCCAGTAGCCGAGGCGGACAGGGCGCCCCCTTCTCTGGGGCCAACGTCCTGACTTTC
TRBJ1-2 | . | TRBV30 | . | CAWSADKGGYTF | TGTGCCTGGAGTGCCGACAAAGGCGGCTACACCTTC
TRBJ2-1 | . | TRBV19 | . | CASSITAGALYNEQFF | TGTGCCAGCAGTATAACAGCAGGGGCTTTATACAATGAGCAGTTCTTC
TRBJ1-1 | TRBD1 | TRBV14 | . | CASSHRDRRWNTEAFF | TGTGCCAGCAGCCACCGGGACAGGCGGTGGAACACTGAAGCTTTCTTT
TRBJ1-1 | . | TRBV19 | . | CASSTGTEAFF | TGTGCCAGTAGTACCGGGACAGAAGCTTTCTTT
TRBJ2-1 | TRBD2 | TRBV5-4 | . | CASSFPGTSVNNEQFF | TGTGCCAGCAGCTTCCCCGGGACTAGCGTTAACAATGAGCAGTTCTTC
TRBJ2-7 | TRBD1 | TRBV5-1 | . | CASSLGGTGATYEQYF | TGCGCCAGCAGCTTGGGGGGGACAGGGGCCACCTACGAGCAGTACTTC
TRBJ2-2 | . | TRBV7-7 | . | CANSFGGAGELFF | TGTGCTAACAGCTTTGGCGGTGCCGGGGAGCTGTTTTTT
TRBJ2-7 | TRBD2 | TRBV19 | . | CASSQTGRLAGGYEQYF | TGTGCCAGTAGTCAGACCGGTCGACTAGCGGGAGGCTACGAGCAGTACTTC
TRBJ2-1 | . | TRBV5-1 | . | CASNGGTYNEQFF | TGCGCCAGCAACGGGGGTACCTACAATGAGCAGTTCTTC
TRBJ2-1 | TRBD1 | TRBV6-5 | once | CATTGGIEQFF | TGTGCCACCACAGGGGGCATTGAGCAGTTCTTC
TRBJ1-2 | . | TRBV7-9 | . | CASSIISGGLQANYGYTF | TGTGCCAGCAGCATTATCTCGGGGGGCCTCCAAGCTAACTATGGCTACACCTTC
TRBJ1-1 | . | TRBV30 | once | CAWSVIGLGNTEAFF | TGTGCCTGGAGTGTAATTGGGCTGGGGAACACTGAAGCTTTCTTT
TRBJ2-3 | TRBD2 | TRBV5-1 | . | CASSFATSGGTSTDTQYF | TGCGCCAGCAGCTTCGCGACTAGCGGGGGGACTAGCACAGATACGCAGTATTTT